These 32 T cell receptor beta chains were all obtained from the same sample, sequenced in a study of T-cell reconstitution after alpha-beta-depleted transplantation in children. A TCRbeta library incorporating unique molecular identifiers was prepared. Via MiXCR, TCRdb re-called the PCR reads, giving one row per CDR3 protein. The repertoire holds roughly 70,000 distinct CDR3 sequences, with 4% to 5% as singletons. Sample: PBMCs, mostly from graft donor cells, taken 180 days after TCRalphabeta/CD19-depleted stem cell transplant. Every receptor here comes from a boy in the first two years of life who had a stem cell transplant for acute myeloid leukemia, so the T cells may come from the graft donor.

Ten or more counts support this clonotype. The chain uses TRBV29-1 and TRBJ2-1; no definite D call. Trimming removed 4 bases from V and 8 bases from J, with 6 bases in between. This CDR3 contains 10 residues. Germline V gene sequence: CDR1 SQVTM, CDR2 ANQGSEA. CDR3 sequence: CSVVRDEQFF. CDR3 bases: TGCAGCGTTGTAAGGGATGAGCAGTTCTTC.

There are many counts of this clonotype. CDR3 amino acids: CASSPGAYNEQFF. The CDR3 DNA sequence: TGTGCCAGCAGCCCGGGGGCCTACAATGAGCAGTTCTTC. The chain carries TRBV12-3 or TRBV12-4 and TRBJ2-1, with D tentatively TRBD2 (6 bases). The CDR3 sequence is 13 residues long. V lost 6 bases and J 2 bases, leaving 8 bases between the germline ends.

This clonotype was observed many times. The J gene is TRBJ2-3, the V gene TRBV28, with D possibly called TRBD1 or TRBD2 (5 bases each). The CDR3 is made up of 19 amino acids. V was trimmed by 5 bases and J by 3 bases, leaving 27 bases between them. CDR1 and CDR2 (germline): MDHEN, SYDVKM. CDR3 nucleotide sequence: TGTGCCAGCAGTCCTCGGGACGTTTTAATAGTAGGGGAGACAGATACGCAGTATTTT. It yields the protein CASSPRDVLIVGETDTQYF.

This clonotype appeared many times. V and J are TRBV4-3 and TRBJ1-1; no definite D call. The CDR3 is 13 residues long. Looked up from germline, CDR1 is LGHNA and CDR2 is YSLEER. V was pared by 3 bases and J by 3 bases, with 8 bases between. The CDR3 reads CASSHDTHTEAFF. The CDR3 region has the DNA TGCGCCAGCAGCCATGACACGCACACTGAAGCTTTCTTT.

Many counts were recorded for this clonotype. The chain links TRBV5-6 to TRBJ2-5; 7 bases match TRBD2. Germline CDR1 and CDR2: SGHDT and YYEEEE. This CDR3 region has 16 residues. J gave up 8 bases and V 2 bases, and 15 bases lay outside the gene matches. The CDR3 DNA reads as TGTGCCAGCAGCTTACCGGGACTACCCGCGGGGGATACCCAGTACTTC. Residues: CASSLPGLPAGDTQYF.

This clonotype appeared many times. The chain is built from TRBV5-5 and TRBJ2-3; 7 positions agree with TRBD1. V shed 4 bases, J shed 4 bases, and the junction held 12 bases outside the gene matches. This CDR3 is 16 amino acids long. The V gene's germline CDR1 is SGHKS and CDR2 YYEKEE (reference sequence). The CDR3 is CASSPTGQARADTQYF. CDR3 sequence (DNA): TGTGCCAGCAGCCCCACCGGACAGGCTAGGGCAGATACGCAGTATTTT.

Ten or more counts support this clonotype. This rearrangement joins TRBV7-7 to TRBJ2-1; no firm D call. This CDR3 comprises 15 residues. V lost 4 bases and J 5 bases, leaving 15 bases between the germline ends. The V gene's germline CDR1 is SSHAT and CDR2 FNYEAQ (reference sequence). The CDR3: CASSSAVGIHNEQFF. CDR3 in DNA: TGTGCCAGCAGCTCCGCCGTGGGAATTCACAATGAGCAGTTCTTC.

This clonotype was counted ten times or more. This rearrangement joins TRBV11-2 to TRBJ2-3; 13 nucleotides match TRBD2. This CDR3 has 16 residues. Germline V gene lookup returns CDR1 SGHAT and CDR2 FQNNGV. V was pared by 5 bases and J by 6 bases, with 8 bases of the junction left unmatched. The CDR3 coding sequence is TGTGCCAGCAGCCCCAGGACTAGCGGGGGCAGGGATACGCAGTATTTT. Translated: CASSPRTSGGRDTQYF.

At least ten counts were recorded for this clonotype. The chain has TRBV20-1 and TRBJ2-7, with 8 bases aligning to TRBD2. The germline V gene has CDR1 DFQATT and CDR2 SNEGSKA (reference sequence). Losses at the gene ends were 3 bases for V and 4 bases for J; bases not matched to a gene: 2. This CDR3 comprises 12 residues. The CDR3, as DNA: TGCAGTGCTAGTGCTAGCGGGTACGAGCAGTACGTC. Translating it yields CSASASGYEQYV.

The sample holds many counts of this clonotype. The chain recombines TRBV12-3 or TRBV12-4 with TRBJ1-5; D might be TRBD1 (5 bases). V lost 1 base, J lost 7 bases, and 14 bases lay in between. This CDR3 has 15 amino acids. CDR3 loop: CASSLVGWGGQPQHF. DNA for the CDR3: TGTGCCAGCAGTTTAGTAGGTTGGGGGGGGCAGCCCCAGCATTTT.

This clonotype has a count of ten or more. The rearrangement links TRBV10-1 to TRBJ2-2, with TRBD1 as a possible D gene (5 bases). Germline CDR1 WNHNN, CDR2 SYGVQD (reference sequence). Trimming stripped 6 bases from V and 4 bases from J, with 9 bases between. CDR3 length: 13 amino acids. The CDR3 loop is CASRDISTGELFF. DNA of the CDR3: TGCGCCAGCAGGGACATTTCCACCGGGGAGCTGTTTTTT.

This clonotype was counted at least ten times. The V and J genes are TRBV4-1 and TRBJ2-1; possibly TRBD1 or TRBD2 for D (6 bases each). The V and J ends lost 1 base and 6 bases respectively, with 19 bases between them. The germline CDR1 and CDR2 sequences are MGHRA and YSYEKL. This CDR3 is 17 amino acids long. The CDR3 DNA reads as TGCGCCAGCAGCCAAGCGACCCACCGGGGGCAGGGCAATGAGCAGTTCTTC. As protein: CASSQATHRGQGNEQFF.

This clonotype came up many times. The chain employs TRBV15 and TRBJ1-1; no reliable D call. Between the trimmed V and J ends, which lost 3 bases and 10 bases, there was a span of 12 bases. Germline CDR1 and CDR2: LNHNV and YYDKDF (reference sequence). The CDR3 consists of 12 residues. CDR3 bases: TGTGCCACCAGCAGGCACCGATCGGGAGCTTTCTTT. Amino acid sequence: CATSRHRSGAFF.

This clonotype occurred many times. The chain joins TRBV3-1 to TRBJ2-1, with 13 bases fitting TRBD2. V gave up 3 bases and J gave up 1 base; unmatched junction bases: 3. Germline V lookup: CDR1 LGHDT, CDR2 YNNKEL (reference sequence). This CDR3 spans 17 amino acids. The CDR3, as DNA: TGTGCCAGCAGCCAGACTAGCGGGGGGCTATCCTACAATGAGCAGTTCTTC. Translating gives CASSQTSGGLSYNEQFF.

This clonotype was seen repeatedly, ten times or more. Here the CDR3 reads CASSPLFGSTHGYTF. The CDR3 DNA is TGTGCCAGCAGCCCCCTCTTCGGGTCTACTCATGGCTACACCTTC. The V call is TRBV11-3, the J call TRBJ1-2, with unresolved D. V lost 5 bases and J lost 6, with 19 bases in between. CDR1 is SGHNT and CDR2 is YENEEA in the germline V gene. This CDR3 spans 15 amino acids.

Many counts were recorded for this clonotype. The rearrangement links TRBV30 to TRBJ2-2; 11 nucleotides align to TRBD1. The germline CDR1 and CDR2 sequences are GTSNPN and SVGIG (reference sequence). The junction had 4 bases not matched to a gene; V was cut back by 4 bases and J by 6 bases. The CDR3 length is 14 residues. CDR3 residues: CAWTRDRGAGELFF. The CDR3 DNA sequence: TGTGCCTGGACCCGGGACAGGGGGGCCGGGGAGCTGTTTTTT.

The chain links TRBV4-2 to TRBJ2-7; the D gene could be TRBD1 or TRBD2 (6 bases each). The CDR3 has 14 residues. Per the germline V gene, CDR1 is LGHNA and CDR2 is YNFKEQ. The V gene lost 8 bases and the J gene lost 1 base, with 15 bases spanning the gap. The CDR3 loop reads CASGPAGHSYEQYF. DNA for the CDR3: TGTGCCAGCGGCCCTGCGGGACATTCCTACGAGCAGTACTTC.

This chain connects TRBV11-2 to TRBJ2-7, with no clear D. The CDR3 has 14 amino acids. Germline V gene data show CDR1 as SGHAT and CDR2 as FQNNGV. The germline V and J ends were trimmed by 0 bases and 0 bases, with 6 bases remaining between them. The CDR3 reads CASSLDGGSYEQYV. Here the CDR3 DNA reads TGTGCCAGCAGCTTAGATGGCGGCTCCTACGAGCAGTACGTC.

This clonotype was found many times. CDR3: CASSPGGGVEQFF. The CDR3 DNA reads TGTGCCAGCAGTCCCGGGGGTGGGGTAGAACAGTTCTTC. The chain carries TRBV6-4 and TRBJ2-1, with D possibly being TRBD2 (6 bases). This CDR3 comprises 13 residues. Germline V gene sequence: CDR1 MRHNA, CDR2 SNTAGT. V was shortened by 5 bases and J by 13 bases, with 18 bases between the two germline ends.

Ten or more counts support this clonotype. This rearrangement joins TRBV6-5 to TRBJ1-1; 10 bases match TRBD1. Germline trimming cut 8 bases from V and 5 bases from J; bases unmatched to any gene: 14. Germline CDR1 reads MNHEY; CDR2 reads SVGAGI. The CDR3 runs to 16 residues. CDR3 amino acids: CASGPGTGVRGTEAFF. The CDR3 nucleotides are TGTGCCAGCGGACCCGGGACAGGGGTTCGAGGGACTGAAGCTTTCTTT.

This clonotype was observed at least ten times. J is TRBJ1-5 and V is TRBV10-3, with TRBD1 as a possible D gene (5 bases). The germline gives CDR1 ENHRY, CDR2 SYGVKD. V was cut by 0 bases and J by 5 bases, with 11 bases left in between. CDR3 length equals 15 residues. The CDR3 nucleotides read TGTGCCATCAGTGAGTCGGGGGGGATTCATCAGCCCCAGCATTTT. This encodes CAISESGGIHQPQHF.

This clonotype was found many times. This chain connects TRBV5-1 to TRBJ2-2; the D call may be TRBD1 or TRBD2 (6 bases each). CDR3 length equals 15 residues. CDR1 and CDR2 (germline): SGHRS, YFSETQ. Trimming took off 2 bases at V and 3 bases at J, with 11 bases between the two ends. Here the CDR3 DNA reads TGCGCCAGCAGCTTACCGGGGGCCTACACCGGGGAGCTGTTTTTT. Its translation is CASSLPGAYTGELFF.

At least ten counts were recorded for this clonotype. The chain links TRBV6-1 to TRBJ1-5; D unclear. The germline V and J ends were trimmed by 3 bases and 2 bases, with 14 bases remaining between them. CDR1 and CDR2 (germline): MNHNS, SASEGT. This CDR3 spans 16 amino acids. In DNA, the CDR3 is TGTGCCAGCAGTGATAGAAGGGCTGGGGGCAATCAGCCCCAGCATTTT. This encodes CASSDRRAGGNQPQHF.

This clonotype was seen many times. The V call is TRBV25-1, the J call TRBJ2-3; 10 bases line up with TRBD1. The CDR3 runs to 16 residues. Germline trimming cut 3 bases from V and 5 bases from J; bases unmatched to any gene: 8. Germline CDR1 MGHDK, CDR2 SYGVNS. The CDR3 DNA sequence: TGTGCCAGCAGTGAGGAGACAGGGGGCGTTAGAGATACGCAGTATTTT. Amino acid sequence: CASSEETGGVRDTQYF.

This clonotype was picked up many times. The V call is TRBV7-8, the J call TRBJ1-5; 9 bases line up with TRBD1. With 0 bases clipped from V and 0 bases from J, the junction kept 3 bases outside the gene matches. This CDR3 spans 17 amino acids. CDR1 is SGHVS, CDR2 FQNEAQ, per germline. CDR3 protein: CASSLAQGASSNQPQHF. In DNA form, the CDR3 reads TGTGCCAGCAGCTTAGCACAGGGGGCGAGTAGCAATCAGCCCCAGCATTTT.

In its sample, this clonotype was seen many times. V is TRBV12-3 or TRBV12-4 and J is TRBJ2-1; TRBD2 is a possible D gene (5 bases). The V end lost 2 bases, the J end lost 8 bases, and 16 bases lay between the germline ends. This CDR3 is built from 15 residues. The CDR3 spells CASSLSARGIHEQFF. DNA of the CDR3: TGTGCCAGCAGTTTAAGTGCACGGGGAATCCATGAGCAGTTCTTC.

This clonotype was seen many times. The chain is built from TRBV25-1 and TRBJ2-5; D is possibly TRBD2 (5 bases). The germline V gene encodes CDR1 MGHDK and CDR2 SYGVNS. The length of the CDR3 is 14 residues. With 6 bases removed from V and 6 bases from J, the gap between germline ends came to 17 bases. This CDR3 is CASRGAPSGKTQYF. Here the CDR3 DNA reads TGTGCCAGCAGGGGAGCACCCTCCGGGAAGACCCAGTACTTC.

This clonotype was counted many times. The CDR3 here is CASSLVVSWDEQFF. The CDR3 bases are TGTGCCAGCAGTTTAGTGGTTAGCTGGGATGAGCAGTTCTTC. The gene calls are TRBV12-3 or TRBV12-4 and TRBJ2-1; D remains ambiguous. The V end lost 1 base, the J end lost 8 bases, and 12 bases lay between the germline ends. This CDR3 has 14 amino acids.

This clonotype showed up many times. The chain has TRBV12-3 or TRBV12-4 and TRBJ1-5, with 7 positions matching TRBD1. V shed 2 bases and J 6 bases; nucleotides not matched to a gene: 7. The length of the CDR3 is 15 residues. CDR3 bases: TGTGCCAGCAGTTTATTAGGGGGGGACAGTCAGCCCCAGCATTTT. This codes for CASSLLGGDSQPQHF.

The sample holds many counts of this clonotype. This chain links TRBV12-3 or TRBV12-4 with TRBJ2-7; D not resolved. Trimming pared 5 bases from V and 2 bases from J, leaving 13 bases between. The CDR3 loop spans 14 amino acids. CDR3 nucleotide sequence: TGTGCCAGCAGTCGCCCGGACCGCACCTACGAGCAGTACGTC. This sequence encodes CASSRPDRTYEQYV.

This clonotype was detected many times. The chain combines TRBV12-3 or TRBV12-4 with TRBJ2-5, with 9 bases matching TRBD2. The CDR3 consists of 15 residues. V shed 0 bases, J shed 4 bases, and the junction held 3 bases outside the gene matches. The CDR3 DNA reads as TGTGCCAGCAGTTTAGCCTGGACTAGCGCAGAGACCCAGTACTTC. Amino acid sequence: CASSLAWTSAETQYF.

This clonotype was seen ten or more times. The chain links TRBV20-1 to TRBJ1-1; 9 positions agree with TRBD1. This CDR3 contains 14 residues. V was clipped by 2 bases and J by 5 bases; unmatched bases: 6. Germline V gene lookup returns CDR1 DFQATT and CDR2 SNEGSKA (reference sequence). CDR3 residues: CSARTQGARTEAFF. The CDR3 region has the DNA TGCAGTGCTAGAACACAGGGGGCGCGGACTGAAGCTTTCTTT.